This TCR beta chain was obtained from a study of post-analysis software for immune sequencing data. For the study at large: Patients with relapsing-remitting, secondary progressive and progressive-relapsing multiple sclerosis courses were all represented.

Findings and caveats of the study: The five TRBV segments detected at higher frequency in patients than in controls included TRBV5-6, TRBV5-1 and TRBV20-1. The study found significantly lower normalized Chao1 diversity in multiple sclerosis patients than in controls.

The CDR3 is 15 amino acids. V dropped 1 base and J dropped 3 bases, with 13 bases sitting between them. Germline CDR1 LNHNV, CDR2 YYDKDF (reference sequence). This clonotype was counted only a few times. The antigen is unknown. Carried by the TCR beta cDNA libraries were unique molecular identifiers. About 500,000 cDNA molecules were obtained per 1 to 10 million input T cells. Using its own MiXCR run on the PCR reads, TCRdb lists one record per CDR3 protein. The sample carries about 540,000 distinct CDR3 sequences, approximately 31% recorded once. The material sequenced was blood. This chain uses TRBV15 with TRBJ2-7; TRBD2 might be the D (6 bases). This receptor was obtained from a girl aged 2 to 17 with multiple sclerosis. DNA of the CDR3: TGTGCCACCAGCAGAGGAGGAGGGTCGGGCTACGAGCAGTACTTC. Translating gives CATSRGGGSGYEQYF.